The 16 T cell receptor beta chains in this list originate from one sample, sequenced in a study of blood T cell repertoires in COVID-19. Assay: immunoSEQ multiplex PCR; the TCRdb copy retains only in-frame clones and omits some. The table records under 150,000 clones, roughly 85% of them present only once. The sample taken for sequencing was peripheral blood. The receptors were gathered from a woman between 55 and 75 years old with COVID-19, enrolled during active disease.

V usage is TRBV27 and J usage is TRBJ1-5, with 9 bases aligning to TRBD1. CDR3 length: 13 amino acids. The V gene's germline CDR1 is MNHEY and CDR2 SMNVEV (reference sequence). J lost 11 bases, V lost 5 bases, and 7 bases had no gene match. This CDR3 is CASSTGQGLTQHF. The CDR3 DNA reads TGTGCCAGCAGTACGGGACAGGGATTAACCCAGCATTTT.

The genes are TRBV12-2 and TRBJ2-3; TRBD2 reflects the table's D call only, with no check against the DNA. TRBV12-2 is labeled a pseudogene. This CDR3 contains 17 residues. The CDR3 spells CASRLAITSGPTDTQYF. CDR3 bases: TGTGCAAGTCGCTTAGCGATAACTAGCGGTCCCACAGATACGCAGTATTTT.

The chain has TRBV6-6 and TRBJ1-6, with 8 nucleotides matching TRBD1. V shed 0 bases, J shed 10 bases, and the junction held 8 bases outside the gene matches. The CDR3 is made up of 16 amino acids. Looked up from germline, CDR1 is MNHNY and CDR2 is SVGAGI (reference sequence). The CDR3 nucleotides read TGTGCCAGCAGTTACTCGACCGGTGCAGGGGGCTCACCCCTCCACTTT. Translation: CASSYSTGAGGSPLHF.

This chain uses TRBV7-9 with TRBJ1-2; 7 positions match TRBD1. After removal of 2 bases from V and 8 bases from J, the junction contained 14 bases not matched to a gene. The CDR3 consists of 16 residues. Germline V CDR1 and CDR2: SEHNR, FQNEAQ (reference sequence). The CDR3 loop reads CASSLKFPGTGDGYTF. In DNA, the CDR3 is TGTGCCAGCAGCTTAAAATTCCCGGGAACAGGGGACGGCTACACCTTC.

This clone occurred once. This chain links TRBV24-1 with TRBJ1-5, with D possibly matching TRBD1 (6 bases). Looked up from germline, CDR1 is KGHDR and CDR2 is SFDVKD. The CDR3 contains 15 residues. Trimming took 8 bases from V and 5 from J, leaving 18 bases between them. In DNA, the CDR3 is TGTGCCACCACCCGCCCGCCAGGGGATGATCAGCCCCAGCATTTT. This codes for CATTRPPGDDQPQHF.

This clone was counted once. The chain employs TRBV3-1 (or the pseudogene TRBV3-2) and TRBJ2-7; 8 nucleotides agree with TRBD2. In germline, CDR1 is LGHDT, CDR2 YNNKEL (reference sequence). The junction had 1 base not matched to a gene; V was cut back by 3 bases and J by 3 bases. This CDR3 has 13 residues. The CDR3 nucleotides are TGTGCCAGCAGCCAGGGGACTAGCTACGAGCAGTACTTC. Its translation: CASSQGTSYEQYF.

The table lists this clone with a few counts. The chain carries TRBV15 and TRBJ1-2; D ambiguous. The length of the CDR3 is 14 residues. V was pared by 4 bases and J by 8 bases, with 17 bases between. From germline, CDR1 is LNHNV and CDR2 YYDKDF (reference sequence). CDR3 residues: CATSIAARSRGYTF. Written as DNA, the CDR3 is TGTGCCACCAGCATAGCCGCCAGAAGCCGAGGCTACACCTTC.

This sequence joins TRBV5-1 and TRBJ1-2; no firm D call. V was pared by 0 bases and J by 4 bases, with 13 bases between. CDR1 is SGHRS and CDR2 is YFSETQ in the germline V gene. The CDR3 contains 15 residues. CDR3: CASSLVLGQSYGYTF. CDR3 nucleotides: TGCGCCAGCAGCTTGGTGTTGGGCCAGTCCTATGGCTACACCTTC.

The gene calls are TRBV19 and TRBJ1-4; D is unclear. Germline V CDR1 and CDR2: LNHDA, SQIVND (reference sequence). The length of the CDR3 is 14 residues. The V end lost 6 bases, the J end lost 8 bases, and 16 bases lay between the germline ends. CDR3 amino acids: CASSPSGLSEKLFF. In DNA, the CDR3 is TGTGCCAGTAGCCCTTCAGGACTGAGCGAAAAACTGTTTTTT.

The rearrangement uses TRBV27 and TRBJ2-7; 9 bases match TRBD1. Germline V gene lookup returns CDR1 MNHEY and CDR2 SMNVEV (reference sequence). After removal of 8 bases from V and 4 bases from J, the junction contained 18 bases not matched to a gene. CDR3 size: 17 residues. CDR3 protein: CASLPEYTGGTGYEQYF. In DNA form, the CDR3 reads TGTGCCAGCCTGCCCGAGTATACAGGGGGCACAGGGTACGAGCAGTACTTC.

Here the CDR3 DNA reads TGTGCCAGCAGACGTACGGGACAGGGGAATCAGCCCCAGCATTTT. Translated, it gives CASRRTGQGNQPQHF. The genes are TRBV28 and TRBJ1-5; 10 nucleotides line up with TRBD1. The germline V gene has CDR1 MDHEN and CDR2 SYDVKM. CDR3 length: 15 amino acids. Trimming at V came to 6 bases and at J to 4 bases, leaving 6 bases not matched to a gene.

The chain combines TRBV15 with TRBJ2-7; 9 bases are shared with TRBD1. CDR3 length: 14 residues. V shed 6 bases, J shed 6 bases, and the junction held 9 bases outside the gene matches. The germline V gene has CDR1 LNHNV and CDR2 YYDKDF (reference sequence). Here the CDR3 reads CATSFGQGYAEQYF. CDR3 nucleotides: TGTGCCACCAGTTTCGGACAGGGGTATGCCGAGCAGTACTTC.

A few counts support this clone. The chain uses TRBV4-2 and TRBJ2-7; 10 bases align to TRBD1. This CDR3 region has 16 residues. Trimming removed 0 bases from V and 5 bases from J; junction bases left unmatched: 7. The germline V gene encodes CDR1 LGHNA and CDR2 YNFKEQ. The CDR3 DNA reads TGTGCCAGCAGCCAAGACCCCGGGACAGGGGATCACGAGCAGTACTTC. This sequence encodes CASSQDPGTGDHEQYF.

This chain joins TRBV18 and TRBJ2-7; 7 bases agree with TRBD1. The CDR3 covers 13 residues. V lost 6 bases and J lost 4; bases outside the gene matches: 6. Germline V gene sequence: CDR1 KGHSH, CDR2 LQKENI. Here the CDR3 DNA reads TGTGCCAGCTCCCTGGACAGGCGTTACGAGCAGTACTTC. Its protein is CASSLDRRYEQYF.

This sequence joins TRBV6-2 or TRBV6-3 and TRBJ1-5; the D gene is possibly TRBD1 (6 bases). The CDR3 is 15 residues long. The ends were cut back, 1 base at V and 3 bases at J, with 10 bases in the middle. Looked up from germline, CDR1 is MNHEY and CDR2 is SVGEGT. CDR3 sequence reads: CASSYLGADNQPQHF. The CDR3 nucleotides read TGTGCCAGCAGTTACTTGGGGGCCGACAATCAGCCCCAGCATTTT.

This clone was detected a few times. This chain links TRBV6-5 with TRBJ1-3, with D possibly being TRBD1 (6 bases). The CDR3 loop spans 15 amino acids. Between the trimmed V and J ends, which lost 3 bases and 2 bases, there was a span of 11 bases. The germline V gene has CDR1 MNHEY and CDR2 SVGAGI. The CDR3 sequence: CASSYSGTTGNTIYF. DNA of the CDR3: TGTGCCAGCAGTTATTCCGGGACAACTGGAAACACCATATATTTT.